This T cell receptor (beta chain) is from a study of cytomegalovirus exposure and HLA in healthy donors. Study-level findings and limits: Reported results showed that the classifier diagnosed cytomegalovirus status with high specificity and sensitivity. The study flagged around 160 TCR beta chains as cytomegalovirus-associated.

TCRdb's copy holds only in-frame clones and misses some; the assay was immunoSEQ multiplex PCR. The table includes more than 95,000 clones, about 91% detected once. This CDR3 comprises 14 residues. V dropped 1 base and J dropped 4 bases, with 10 bases sitting between them. Germline CDR1 SEHNR, CDR2 FQNEAQ (reference sequence). The donors were in the approximately 130-subject validation cohort, distinct from the roughly 670-subject first cohort. In the case of this clone: Its target is not known.

The sequencing input was PBMCs. The source is a man between 18 and 35 years old in good health and CMV-seronegative. The chain joins TRBV7-9 to TRBJ1-2; possibly TRBD1 for D (6 bases). The CDR3 nucleotides are TGTGCCAGCAGCTTAGACAGGGTTGTCTATGGCTACACCTTC. Amino acid sequence: CASSLDRVVYGYTF.